Below, one T cell receptor beta chain is given with its context. Its antigen is currently unknown. V gave up 5 bases and J gave up 3 bases, with 5 bases separating them. The CDR3 spans 11 residues. The germline V gene has CDR1 SGHTA and CDR2 FQGNSA. Construction of TCR beta libraries was performed using quantitative 5'-RACE with molecular barcodes. TCRdb called the 5' RACE reads again in MiXCR, with one record for every CDR3 protein. The sample shows about 340,000 distinct CDR3 sequences, 6.5% to 10% of them seen only once. The data belong to a study of CD8 T cells in ankylosing spondylitis. Study-wide results and caveats: Disease-linked clones reportedly showed significant enrichment in matched ankylosing spondylitis synovial fluid. Characteristic, it appeared, of ankylosing spondylitis blood was a TCR beta motif of roughly eight highly homologous variants. There were earlier reports of some motif variants in reactive arthritis synovial fluid and blood.

The origin of this receptor is a male donor with ankylosing spondylitis. The chain employs TRBV7-2 and TRBJ2-7; D gene unclear. The source material was blood, either unsorted or a sorted T cell fraction (not recorded which). The CDR3 DNA is TGTGCCAGCAGCACGATCTACGAGCAGTACTTC. Translating it yields CASSTIYEQYF. The full variable domain, with the rest looked up from reference TRBV7-2 and TRBJ2-7, is GAGVSQSPSNKVTEKGKDVELRCDPISGHTALYWYRQSLGQGLEFLIYFQGNSAPDKSGLPSDRFSAERTGGSVSTLTIQRTQQEDSAVYLCASSTIYEQYFGPGTRLTVT.